This T cell receptor beta chain was found in a study of control samples from healthy donors and cancer patients. The method was immunoSEQ multiplex PCR; TCRdb's version includes in-frame clones alone and lacks a portion of them. This table has roughly 190,000 clones, around 93% appearing once. There are 15 residues in the CDR3. Germline V gene data show CDR1 as SGHDT and CDR2 as YYEEEE. The J segment lost 4 bases and the V segment lost 6 bases, leaving 7 bases of the junction unmatched. The sample comprised blood. This clonotype was obtained from a man aged 30-40 years in good health. The chain joins TRBV5-6 to TRBJ1-1; 12 nucleotides align to TRBD1. The CDR3 region has the DNA TGTGCCAGCAACCACCGGGACAGGGGGCTCACTGAAGCTTTCTTT. This encodes CASNHRDRGLTEAFF.